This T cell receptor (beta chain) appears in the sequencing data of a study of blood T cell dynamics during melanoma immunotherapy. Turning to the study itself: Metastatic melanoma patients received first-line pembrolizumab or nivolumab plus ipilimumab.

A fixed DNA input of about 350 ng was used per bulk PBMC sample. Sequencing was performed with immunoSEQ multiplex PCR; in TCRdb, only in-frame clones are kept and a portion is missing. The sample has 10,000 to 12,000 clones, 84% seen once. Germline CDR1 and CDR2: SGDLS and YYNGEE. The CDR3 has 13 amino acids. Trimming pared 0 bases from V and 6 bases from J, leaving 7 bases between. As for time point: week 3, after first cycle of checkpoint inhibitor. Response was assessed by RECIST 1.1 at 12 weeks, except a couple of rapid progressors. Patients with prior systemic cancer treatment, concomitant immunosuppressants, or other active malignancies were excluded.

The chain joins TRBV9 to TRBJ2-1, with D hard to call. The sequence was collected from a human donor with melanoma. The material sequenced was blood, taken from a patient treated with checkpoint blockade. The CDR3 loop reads CASSVAVSNEQFF. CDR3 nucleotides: TGTGCCAGCAGCGTAGCTGTTAGCAATGAGCAGTTCTTC.